This T cell receptor beta chain appears in the sequencing data of a study of T cell changes during pregnancy in multiple sclerosis. TCRdb's table, derived via immunoSEQ multiplex PCR, lists solely in-frame clones and lacks some. The sample records around 100,000 clones, around 94% being singletons. J was trimmed by 4 bases and V by 2 bases; bases with no gene match: 5. The CDR3 sequence is 15 residues long. Germline V gives CDR1 SNHLY, CDR2 FYNNEI. The specimen comprised peripheral blood, sampled after pregnancy. The chain carries TRBV2 and TRBJ2-7, with TRBD1 matching over 10 bases. The sequence derives from a female donor with multiple sclerosis, enrolled in a pregnancy study. The DNA for the CDR3 is TGTGCCAGCAGTGAATCGGGACAGGGGCCTTACGAGCAGTACTTC. This sequence encodes CASSESGQGPYEQYF.